A single sample gave rise to the 32 T cell receptor beta chains below, sequenced in a study of cytomegalovirus exposure and HLA in healthy donors. PCR primers comprised 60 Vbeta and 13 Jbeta primers. The table came from immunoSEQ multiplex PCR; TCRdb's copy has only in-frame clones and leaves some out. The table has fewer than 80,000 clones, roughly two thirds seen once. Sequencing used PBMCs. The receptors shown here come from a woman between 45 and 60 years old in good health and CMV-seropositive.

V gene TRBV11-1 combines with J gene TRBJ2-7; D uncertain. Germline V CDR1 and CDR2: SGHAT, FQDESV (reference sequence). V was shortened by 3 bases and J by 5 bases, with 8 bases between the two germline ends. CDR3 length: 12 residues. The chain's CDR3 is CASSFNYHEQYF. Written as DNA, the CDR3 is TGTGCCAGCAGCTTTAACTACCACGAGCAGTACTTC.

This clone came up a few times. The rearrangement links TRBV19 to TRBJ2-1; D remains unclear. Deletions cut 7 bases from V and 3 bases from J, with 10 bases between. This CDR3 is 13 amino acids long. Looked up from germline, CDR1 is LNHDA and CDR2 is SQIVND (reference sequence). This CDR3 is CASTSTVYNEQFF. The CDR3 DNA reads TGTGCCAGTACCAGCACAGTCTACAATGAGCAGTTCTTC. The full variable domain, its missing parts supplied by reference TRBV19 and TRBJ2-1, is DGGITQSPKYLFRKEGQNVTLSCEQNLNHDAMYWYRQDPGQGLRLIYYSQIVNDFQKGDIAEGYSVSREKKESFPLTVTSAQKNPTAFYLCASTSTVYNEQFFGPGTRLTVL.

The chain recombines TRBV9 with TRBJ2-3; a weak D match, TRBD1 (6 bases). The CDR3 spans 14 residues. The V gene's germline CDR1 is SGDLS and CDR2 YYNGEE. The V end was cut by 4 bases, the J end by 0 bases, with 9 bases between. The CDR3 loop reads CASSPRGSTDTQYF. In nucleotides, the CDR3 is TGTGCCAGCAGCCCTAGGGGGAGCACAGATACGCAGTATTTT. Using reference TRBV9 and TRBJ2-3 for the parts outside the CDR3, the full variable domain is DSGVTQTPKHLITATGQRVTLRCSPRSGDLSVYWYQQSLDQGLQFLIQYYNGEERAKGNILERFSAQQFPDLHSELNLSSLELGDSALYFCASSPRGSTDTQYFGPGTRLTVL.

This clone has a handful of counts. The chain is built from TRBV5-1 and TRBJ1-5; no clear D gene. CDR3 length: 14 residues. Trimming stripped 5 bases from V and 5 bases from J, with 14 bases between. Germline CDR1 reads SGHRS; CDR2 reads YFSETQ. The CDR3 region is CASSFGQDDQPQHF. The CDR3 DNA reads TGCGCCAGCAGTTTCGGTCAGGATGATCAGCCCCAGCATTTT.

The chain couples TRBV7-6 to TRBJ1-5; D might be TRBD1 (6 bases). Germline CDR1 is SGHVS and CDR2 is FNYEAQ. The CDR3 is made up of 15 amino acids. Trimming took off 5 bases at V and 0 bases at J, with 11 bases between the two ends. CDR3 DNA sequence: TGTGCCAGCAGCCTAGGACAGTATAGCAATCAGCCCCAGCATTTT. As protein: CASSLGQYSNQPQHF.

The chain recombines TRBV9 with TRBJ2-1; D is uncertain. This CDR3 has 14 amino acids. V lost 2 bases and J lost 6, with 12 bases in between. Germline CDR1 SGDLS, CDR2 YYNGEE. CDR3 amino acids: CASSVSGAPNEQFF. In DNA form, the CDR3 reads TGTGCCAGCAGCGTCTCCGGAGCCCCCAATGAGCAGTTCTTC.

The chain has TRBV11-2 and TRBJ2-5, with D possibly matching TRBD1 (6 bases). V lost 0 bases and J 4 bases, leaving 12 bases between the germline ends. The CDR3 sequence is 15 residues long. Germline lookup yields CDR1 SGHAT and CDR2 FQNNGV. As DNA, the CDR3 is TGTGCCAGCAGCTTAGAAGCACAGGGTGGAGAGACCCAGTACTTC. Translating it yields CASSLEAQGGETQYF.

The rearrangement uses TRBV4-1 and TRBJ2-5; D not resolved. The germline CDR1 and CDR2 sequences are MGHRA and YSYEKL. The CDR3 loop spans 17 amino acids. Deletions cut 4 bases from V and 2 bases from J, with 20 bases between. The CDR3 region is CASSPGDGPTLQETQYF. In DNA form, the CDR3 reads TGCGCCAGCAGCCCAGGTGATGGTCCGACACTTCAAGAGACCCAGTACTTC.

This clone was picked up a small number of times. V usage is TRBV10-3 and J usage is TRBJ1-2; 7 nucleotides agree with TRBD1. Germline CDR1 reads ENHRY; CDR2 reads SYGVKD. This CDR3 spans 13 amino acids. V lost 10 bases and J lost 6; bases outside the gene matches: 11. The CDR3 DNA follows: TGTGCCACCACTAGAGGGGGCGAGGATGGCTACACCTTC. Translating it yields CATTRGGEDGYTF.

The genes are TRBV18 and TRBJ2-3; TRBD2 aligns across 10 bases. The CDR3 is 17 residues long. The V gene's germline CDR1 is KGHSH and CDR2 LQKENI. V lost 1 base to trimming and J lost 2 bases; unmatched junction nucleotides: 6. CDR3 protein: CASSPLAGGLITDTQYF. CDR3 in DNA: TGTGCCAGCTCACCACTAGCGGGGGGCCTTATCACAGATACGCAGTATTTT.

This clone has just one count. The V gene is TRBV5-1, the J gene TRBJ2-3; weak D call: TRBD2 (6 bases). The germline V and J ends were trimmed by 0 bases and 8 bases, with 13 bases remaining between them. Germline-derived CDR1 and CDR2 are SGHRS and YFSETQ. The CDR3 runs to 14 residues. The CDR3 reads CASSLGLVRPTQYF. The CDR3 coding sequence is TGCGCCAGCAGCTTGGGACTAGTGCGGCCTACGCAGTATTTT.

The rearrangement uses TRBV19 and TRBJ1-2, with a possible D match to TRBD1 (5 bases). This CDR3 spans 13 amino acids. The V end lost 10 bases, the J end lost 0 bases, and 12 bases lay between the germline ends. Germline V gene lookup returns CDR1 LNHDA and CDR2 SQIVND (reference sequence). CDR3 in amino acids: CATYRTPNYGYTF. CDR3 sequence (DNA): TGTGCCACCTACAGGACCCCTAACTATGGCTACACCTTC.

This clone was seen a handful of times. The chain couples TRBV19 to TRBJ2-1; 15 positions match TRBD2. J gave up 9 bases and V 5 bases, and 5 bases lay outside the gene matches. CDR3 length: 15 residues. Germline V gene sequence: CDR1 LNHDA, CDR2 SQIVND (reference sequence). The CDR3, as DNA: TGTGCCAGTAGTGATCGGACTAGCGGGGGGGGTGAGCAGTTCTTC. It yields the protein CASSDRTSGGGEQFF.

The genes are TRBV2 and TRBJ2-2; TRBD1 aligns across 8 bases. With V trimmed by 6 bases and J by 5 bases, 5 bases remained unmatched. The CDR3 has 14 residues. Germline V gene data show CDR1 as SNHLY and CDR2 as FYNNEI. In DNA, the CDR3 is TGTGCCAGCAGGGACAGGGCGGGAACCGGGGAGCTGTTTTTT. Amino acid sequence: CASRDRAGTGELFF. Using reference TRBV2 and TRBJ2-2 for the parts outside the CDR3, the full variable domain is EPEVTQTPSHQVTQMGQEVILRCVPISNHLYFYWYRQILGQKVEFLVSFYNNEISEKSEIFDDQFSVERPDGSNFTLKIRSTKLEDSAMYFCASRDRAGTGELFFGEGSRLTVL.

The V call is TRBV2, the J call TRBJ2-1; the match to TRBD2 covers 9 bases. Germline loops: CDR1 SNHLY, CDR2 FYNNEI. The V and J ends lost 3 bases and 0 bases, in that order; junction bases with no gene match: 6. This CDR3 is 17 amino acids long. In DNA form, the CDR3 reads TGTGCCAGCAGTGAGTCCCTAGCGGGGTCCTCCTACAATGAGCAGTTCTTC. It yields the protein CASSESLAGSSYNEQFF.

The chain employs TRBV6-6 and TRBJ1-6, with D maybe TRBD1 (5 bases). V lost 7 bases, J lost 5 bases, and 6 bases lay in between. The CDR3 sequence is 12 residues long. Germline V lookup: CDR1 MNHNY, CDR2 SVGAGI (reference sequence). The DNA for the CDR3 is TGTGCCAGCACCAGGGATAATTCACCCCTCCACTTT. Residues: CASTRDNSPLHF.

The gene calls are TRBV27 and TRBJ1-5; 7 bases are shared with TRBD1. Losses at the gene ends were 2 bases for V and 3 bases for J; bases not matched to a gene: 13. The CDR3 runs 18 residues. Germline values: CDR1 MNHEY, CDR2 SMNVEV (reference sequence). The CDR3, as DNA: TGTGCCAGCAGTTTAACCTACCGGACAGGACGGCCCAATCAGCCCCAGCATTTT. The encoded protein is CASSLTYRTGRPNQPQHF.

This clone was seen more than once but under ten times. J is TRBJ1-1 and V is TRBV19, with TRBD1 as a possible D gene (5 bases). Trimming shortened V by 1 base and J by 10 bases, and 13 bases separated the two germline ends. Germline V gene sequence: CDR1 LNHDA, CDR2 SQIVND (reference sequence). The CDR3 has 13 residues. CDR3 in amino acids: CASSIGEGRAAFF. CDR3 DNA: TGTGCCAGTAGTATAGGCGAGGGGAGGGCAGCTTTCTTT.

The chain has TRBV4-1 and TRBJ1-3; D is unclear. The CDR3 runs 17 residues. The V end was cut by 4 bases, the J end by 2 bases, with 18 bases between. Germline CDR1 is MGHRA and CDR2 is YSYEKL. The CDR3 nucleotides read TGCGCCAGCAGCCTTAACCCGAACGGGATAGCTGGAAACACCATATATTTT. The encoded protein is CASSLNPNGIAGNTIYF.

This chain joins TRBV19 and TRBJ2-3; 7 bases are shared with TRBD2. The ends lost 0 bases at V and 4 bases at J; junction bases unmatched: 4. This CDR3 region has 15 residues. CDR1 and CDR2 from the germline V gene are LNHDA and SQIVND (reference sequence). DNA of the CDR3: TGTGCCAGTAGTATAGAGACGGGGGGATCAGATACGCAGTATTTT. Translating it yields CASSIETGGSDTQYF.

V gene TRBV2 combines with J gene TRBJ2-7; D unclear. Deletions cut 10 bases from V and 3 bases from J, with 10 bases between. There are 11 residues in the CDR3. Germline V gene lookup returns CDR1 SNHLY and CDR2 FYNNEI. The CDR3, as DNA: TGTGCCACATGTGCGGTCTACGAGCAGTACTTC. It encodes CATCAVYEQYF.

The rearrangement joins TRBV4-1 to TRBJ2-7; 7 nucleotides agree with TRBD1. Germline CDR1 reads MGHRA; CDR2 reads YSYEKL. The CDR3 totals 15 residues. V was clipped by 4 bases and J by 4 bases; unmatched bases: 10. The DNA of the CDR3 is TGCGCCAGCAGCCGGGGCCCCGACAGGGAATACGAGCAGTACTTC. It encodes CASSRGPDREYEQYF.

The chain employs TRBV11-2 and TRBJ1-5; D not resolved. CDR1 is SGHAT, CDR2 FQNNGV, per germline. The CDR3 is made up of 14 amino acids. Trimming shortened V by 0 bases and J by 3 bases, and 6 bases separated the two germline ends. The CDR3 region is CASSLDSLNQPQHF. DNA for the CDR3: TGTGCCAGCAGCTTAGACAGTCTCAATCAGCCCCAGCATTTT.

This rearrangement joins TRBV19 to TRBJ2-5, with D possibly being TRBD2 (5 bases). Germline V lookup: CDR1 LNHDA, CDR2 SQIVND (reference sequence). CDR3 length equals 13 residues. Trimming cost V 10 bases and J 3 bases, with 15 bases left between them. CDR3 protein: CANMALEEETQYF. DNA for the CDR3: TGTGCCAATATGGCACTAGAAGAAGAGACCCAGTACTTC.

This chain links TRBV9 with TRBJ2-2, with TRBD2 identical over 13 bases. Trimming removed 1 base from V and 2 bases from J; junction bases left unmatched: 8. Per the germline V gene, CDR1 is SGDLS and CDR2 is YYNGEE. The CDR3 is made up of 19 amino acids. Here the CDR3 reads CASSVRPTSGGANTGELFF. In DNA, the CDR3 is TGTGCCAGCAGCGTACGACCCACTAGCGGGGGGGCCAACACCGGGGAGCTGTTTTTT. Complete variable domain (other parts from reference TRBV9 and TRBJ2-2): DSGVTQTPKHLITATGQRVTLRCSPRSGDLSVYWYQQSLDQGLQFLIQYYNGEERAKGNILERFSAQQFPDLHSELNLSSLELGDSALYFCASSVRPTSGGANTGELFFGEGSRLTVL.

The chain couples TRBV5-4 to TRBJ2-1; the D gene is possibly TRBD2 (5 bases). The germline V gene encodes CDR1 SGHNT and CDR2 YYREEE (reference sequence). This CDR3 has 12 amino acids. V dropped 5 bases and J dropped 7 bases, with 10 bases sitting between them. The CDR3 protein is CASSIPGNEQFF. The CDR3 DNA sequence: TGTGCCAGCAGTATTCCGGGGAATGAGCAGTTCTTC.

The chain links TRBV11-2 to TRBJ2-5; 7 nucleotides agree with TRBD1. The germline V gene encodes CDR1 SGHAT and CDR2 FQNNGV. The V gene end was trimmed by 3 bases and the J gene end by 5 bases; junction bases not matched to a gene: 9. CDR3 length equals 15 residues. The CDR3 bases are TGTGCCAGCAGCTTCCGAAACAGGGGTACGGAGACCCAGTACTTC. Residues: CASSFRNRGTETQYF.

V is TRBV5-1 and J is TRBJ2-1, with a possible D match to TRBD2 (5 bases). Germline V gene sequence: CDR1 SGHRS, CDR2 YFSETQ. With 1 base removed from V and 0 bases from J, the gap between germline ends came to 8 bases. This CDR3 is built from 15 residues. The CDR3 sequence is CASSLPSSSYNEQFF. The CDR3 coding sequence is TGCGCCAGCAGCTTGCCTAGCTCCTCCTACAATGAGCAGTTCTTC.

The chain has TRBV5-5 and TRBJ2-7, with 7 bases aligning to TRBD1. There are 15 residues in the CDR3. V dropped 3 bases and J dropped 2; count of bases not matched to a gene: 8. CDR1 and CDR2 (germline): SGHKS, YYEKEE (reference sequence). In nucleotides, the CDR3 is TGTGCCAGCAGCTGGGCGCGACAGGGAACCTACGAGCAGTACTTC. The encoded protein is CASSWARQGTYEQYF.

The V gene is TRBV7-6, the J gene TRBJ2-5; the D is unclear. CDR1 and CDR2 (germline): SGHVS, FNYEAQ. The CDR3 is 14 residues long. Trimming took 5 bases from V and 0 from J, leaving 10 bases between them. In DNA, the CDR3 is TGTGCCAGCAGCGCCCCAGCGTACCAAGAGACCCAGTACTTC. Protein product: CASSAPAYQETQYF.

This clone showed up just a few times. This rearrangement joins TRBV19 to TRBJ2-7; TRBD1 agrees at 9 bases. The CDR3 is made up of 14 amino acids. Germline V CDR1 and CDR2: LNHDA, SQIVND (reference sequence). J was trimmed by 3 bases and V by 6 bases; bases with no gene match: 6. CDR3 bases: TGTGCCAGTAGCCTTGGGACAGGGAACTACGAGCAGTACTTC. It specifies CASSLGTGNYEQYF.

V and J are TRBV6-5 and TRBJ2-2, with TRBD2 matching over 8 bases. V lost 2 bases to trimming and J lost 7 bases; unmatched junction nucleotides: 3. CDR3 length: 14 amino acids. Germline V gene sequence: CDR1 MNHEY, CDR2 SVGAGI. The DNA of the CDR3 is TGTGCCAGCAGTTACGGACTAGCTGTCGGGGAGCTGTTTTTT. Its protein product is CASSYGLAVGELFF.